What follows is one T cell receptor (beta chain) and its context. The CDR3 loop spans 14 amino acids. Looked up from germline, CDR1 is MNHEY and CDR2 is SVGAGI. The V gene end was trimmed by 3 bases and the J gene end by 10 bases; junction bases not matched to a gene: 10. Libraries were prepared by immunoSEQ multiplex PCR; TCRdb keeps only in-frame clonotypes and omits some of them. This sample has some 240,000 clones; roughly 80% occur once, and the top ten carry over 4%. The data were taken from a study of blood T cell repertoires in COVID-19. The clonotype originates from a woman aged 70-85 years with COVID-19, enrolled during active disease. This sequence joins TRBV6-5 and TRBJ2-3, with 7 bases fitting TRBD1. The material sequenced was peripheral blood. CDR3 DNA sequence: TGTGCCAGCAGTTATAGACAGGGTGCTTATCCGCAGTATTTT. As protein: CASSYRQGAYPQYF.